This entry features one T cell receptor beta chain sequence. No antigen is known for it. The study ran its PCR with 60 Vbeta and 13 Jbeta primers. Clones were sequenced by immunoSEQ multiplex PCR, and TCRdb holds only the in-frame ones, with some missing. The table includes under 200,000 clones, around 88% detected once. The CDR3 has 13 residues. Trimming shortened V by 5 bases and J by 5 bases, and 12 bases separated the two germline ends. Germline-derived CDR1 and CDR2 are LGHNT and FRNRAP. This entry comes from a study of cytomegalovirus exposure and HLA in healthy donors. Points from the study as a whole: In a later analysis, an Asian-associated ancestry cluster reportedly showed fewer N-insertions than the roughly 710-donor mean. Beyond CMV serostatus, there was no information to go on about immune exposure. Later analysis showed most CMV-associated TCR beta chains appearing HLA-restricted.

The clonotype was recovered from a man in his forties or fifties in good health and CMV-seropositive. Specimen: PBMCs. This rearrangement joins TRBV12-5 to TRBJ1-1; D is possibly TRBD1 (6 bases). In DNA, the CDR3 is TGTGCTAGTGGTCCCAGGGGTAGTACTGAAGCTTTCTTT. Translating it yields CASGPRGSTEAFF.